This paragraph covers one TCR beta chain sequence. A much larger clone differs by one base, so this may be a read error. The data were taken from a study of tumor-infiltrating lymphocytes in primary liver carcinoma. Looking at the study overall: Patients comprised men and women whose ages fell between 30 and 69 years.

The CDR3 has 16 residues. Germline-derived CDR1 and CDR2 are LGHNA and YNFKEQ. With a constant-region primer, TCR beta cDNA was made from approximately 500 ng of total RNA. Three nested multiplex PCR rounds, a slightly modified ARM-PCR method, built the TCR beta libraries. A C-beta reverse primer was combined with TRBV1-TRBV30 forward primers in the first two PCR rounds, and each round had around 11 cycles. In TCRdb, the multiplex PCR reads were re-called with MiXCR into one record per CDR3 protein. The sample has over 250,000 distinct CDR3 sequences; about 50% are singletons. Unsorted whole blood supplied the RNA, and germline DNA was extracted too.

What was sequenced was peripheral blood. The sequence derives from a woman under 40 with primary liver carcinoma and hepatitis B virus infection. The J gene is TRBJ2-2, the V gene TRBV4-2; TRBD1 agrees at 8 bases. The chain's CDR3 is CASSQDRTGRTEELFF. CDR3 bases: TGTGCCAGCAGCCAGGATCGGACAGGGCGGACCGAGGAGCTGTTTTTT.